The 21 T cell receptor beta chains below all came from one sample that was sequenced in a study of blood T cells in healthy people across ages. Combining a sample-barcoded 5' primer with a J-beta primer mix, a second PCR ran for roughly 6 to 12 cycles. One entry per CDR3 protein, called by TCRdb with MiXCR from the 5' RACE reads. The repertoire holds hundreds of thousands of distinct CDR3 sequences, with more than 55% as singletons. What was sequenced was blood. The receptor source for this set is a man between 40 and 49 years old in good health.

The chain has TRBV28 and TRBJ2-6; D gene ambiguous. V lost 8 bases and J lost 1, with 9 bases in between. This CDR3 spans 14 amino acids. Germline V gene sequence: CDR1 MDHEN, CDR2 SYDVKM. As DNA, the CDR3 is TGTGCCAGCCAAGAGAGGTCTGGGGCCAACGTCCTGACTTTC. Protein: CASQERSGANVLTF.

This chain uses TRBV7-2 with TRBJ2-1, with a tentative D call TRBD2 (6 bases). V shed 2 bases and J shed 8 bases, with 16 bases lying between them. Germline-derived CDR1 and CDR2 are SGHTA and FQGNSA. The length of the CDR3 is 15 residues. The CDR3 DNA is TGTGCCAGCAGCTTAAATGGCGGGGCCGGATATGAGCAGTTCTTC. Amino acid sequence: CASSLNGGAGYEQFF.

This clonotype was picked up a small number of times. V and J are TRBV24-1 and TRBJ2-5; D might be TRBD2 (6 bases). Trimming removed 2 bases from V and 5 bases from J, with 8 bases in between. The CDR3 has 13 residues. Germline values: CDR1 KGHDR, CDR2 SFDVKD. The CDR3 protein is CATSDSTRETQYF. As DNA, the CDR3 is TGTGCCACCAGTGATTCGACTAGGGAGACCCAGTACTTC.

Comment on this clonotype: The junction and the germline gene differ at one end; a read error may be behind it. The rearrangement joins TRBV6-4 to TRBJ2-5, with 10 bases matching TRBD2. Germline CDR1 and CDR2: MRHNA and SNTAGT. This CDR3 has 15 residues. The CDR3 bases are TGTACCAGCAACCAACTAGCGGGGAATGCAAAGACCCAGTACTTC. Amino acids: CTSNQLAGNAKTQYF.

The gene calls are TRBV20-1 and TRBJ2-7; D might be TRBD2 (6 bases). Germline V gene lookup returns CDR1 DFQATT and CDR2 SNEGSKA (reference sequence). The germline V and J ends were trimmed by 1 base and 0 bases, with 16 bases remaining between them. The CDR3 contains 16 residues. The CDR3 region has the DNA TGCAGTGCTAGAGGAAGCTTTAGCGGAACCTCCTACGAGCAGTACTTC. This gives the protein CSARGSFSGTSYEQYF.

This chain uses TRBV28 with TRBJ1-2; D is undetermined. V was clipped by 8 bases and J by 0 bases, with 25 bases between them. This CDR3 contains 18 residues. Germline V gives CDR1 MDHEN, CDR2 SYDVKM. The CDR3 loop is CASYTTQLGQPTNYGYTF. The DNA for the CDR3 is TGTGCCAGCTACACCACCCAGCTAGGGCAGCCCACTAACTATGGCTACACCTTC.

The CDR3 DNA reads TGTGCCAGCAGCTCACCGGGACTAGTCCGCAATGAGCAGTTCTTC. It encodes CASSSPGLVRNEQFF. This rearrangement joins TRBV7-3 to TRBJ2-1; 8 positions match TRBD2. The germline CDR1 and CDR2 sequences are SGHTA and FQGTGA. The CDR3 consists of 15 residues. After removal of 4 bases from V and 6 bases from J, the junction contained 8 bases not matched to a gene.

This chain connects TRBV7-6 to TRBJ2-3, with 11 positions matching TRBD1. The CDR3 loop spans 15 amino acids. Germline CDR1 reads SGHVS; CDR2 reads FNYEAQ. The ends lost 4 bases at V and 5 bases at J; junction bases unmatched: 5. The CDR3 is CASSYRTGGRDTQYF. CDR3 DNA sequence: TGTGCCAGCAGCTATCGGACAGGGGGCAGAGATACGCAGTATTTT.

This clonotype has a handful of counts. The J gene is TRBJ2-2, the V gene TRBV9, with 9 bases identical to TRBD1. Germline CDR1 is SGDLS and CDR2 is YYNGEE. V lost 4 bases and J lost 7; bases outside the gene matches: 8. This CDR3 is built from 15 residues. The CDR3 DNA follows: TGTGCCAGCAGCCTTGGACAGGGGTCGGGCGGGGAGCTGTTTTTT. This sequence encodes CASSLGQGSGGELFF.

This clonotype occurred a few times. V is TRBV29-1 and J is TRBJ2-1, with 7 bases aligning to TRBD2. Trimming took 1 base from V and 5 from J; bases not matched to a gene: 5. Germline V gives CDR1 SQVTM, CDR2 ANQGSEA. This CDR3 contains 14 residues. The CDR3 bases are TGCAGCGTTGAAGGTGCGGGAGTTCACAATGAGCAGTTCTTC. It codes for CSVEGAGVHNEQFF.

CDR3 nucleotide sequence: TGCAGTGCCCGGGACAGGAAAAACATTCAGTACTTC. The encoded protein is CSARDRKNIQYF. The V call is TRBV20-1, the J call TRBJ2-4; 8 nucleotides match TRBD1. The CDR3 extends over 12 amino acids. Trimming cost V 6 bases and J 4 bases; bases outside gene matches: 2. The V gene's germline CDR1 is DFQATT and CDR2 SNEGSKA (reference sequence).

The chain carries TRBV6-2 or TRBV6-3 and TRBJ2-6; TRBD2 matches 13 bases. With 1 base clipped from V and 0 bases from J, the junction kept 6 bases outside the gene matches. This CDR3 has 20 residues. Germline V gene sequence: CDR1 MNHEY, CDR2 SVGEGT. The CDR3 here is CASSYLPGLAGVSGANVLTF. The CDR3 DNA sequence: TGTGCCAGCAGTTACTTGCCCGGACTAGCGGGGGTCTCTGGGGCCAACGTCCTGACTTTC.

V gene TRBV20-1 combines with J gene TRBJ2-7, with D unresolved. V was cut by 6 bases and J by 0 bases, with 12 bases left in between. The CDR3 is made up of 13 amino acids. Germline V gene data show CDR1 as DFQATT and CDR2 as SNEGSKA (reference sequence). CDR3 nucleotides: TGCAGTGCACTTGGGGAAAGCTCCTACGAGCAGTACTTC. It codes for CSALGESSYEQYF.

The gene calls are TRBV27 and TRBJ1-2, with 7 bases identical to TRBD1. From germline, CDR1 is MNHEY and CDR2 SMNVEV (reference sequence). The CDR3 length is 15 residues. Germline trimming cut 5 bases from V and 2 bases from J; bases unmatched to any gene: 8. CDR3 in amino acids: CASSPIRTGNYGYTF. CDR3 bases: TGTGCCAGCAGTCCTATACGGACAGGCAACTATGGCTACACCTTC.

V gene TRBV6-4 combines with J gene TRBJ1-1; 9 nucleotides align to TRBD1. V shed 2 bases and J 1 base; nucleotides not matched to a gene: 5. From germline, CDR1 is MRHNA and CDR2 SNTAGT. CDR3 size: 16 residues. The CDR3 is CASSDRDRAPNTEAFF. For the CDR3, the DNA is TGTGCCAGCAGTGACAGGGACAGGGCCCCGAACACTGAAGCTTTCTTT.

The chain recombines TRBV10-3 with TRBJ2-4; 8 nucleotides line up with TRBD2. TRBJ2-7 matches the DNA end more closely, so the J call is doubtful. The CDR3 contains 14 residues. Germline V gene sequence: CDR1 ENHRY, CDR2 SYGVKD. As DNA, the CDR3 is TGTGCCATCAAGGGGCTAGCGGGCCCCTACGAGCAGTACTTC. Its protein is CAIKGLAGPYEQYF.

The table lists this clonotype with a count of one. The chain couples TRBV27 to TRBJ1-2; D perhaps matches TRBD1 (6 bases). There are 13 residues in the CDR3. Trimming took off 0 bases at V and 9 bases at J, with 11 bases between the two ends. Germline-derived CDR1 and CDR2 are MNHEY and SMNVEV (reference sequence). The CDR3 coding sequence is TGTGCCAGCAGTTTATCACCAGGGGACAGCTACACCTTC. Its protein product is CASSLSPGDSYTF.

The chain uses TRBV29-1 and TRBJ2-3; 7 positions match TRBD2. This CDR3 is 14 amino acids long. The V gene's germline CDR1 is SQVTM and CDR2 ANQGSEA. V dropped 7 bases and J dropped 2; count of bases not matched to a gene: 9. The CDR3 loop reads CSAQPGGPTDTQYF. CDR3 in DNA: TGCAGCGCCCAACCGGGAGGTCCCACAGATACGCAGTATTTT.

This clonotype was detected a few times. The chain carries TRBV25-1 and TRBJ1-2, with D maybe TRBD1 (5 bases). The CDR3 is made up of 13 amino acids. V lost 0 bases and J lost 8, with 10 bases in between. Germline CDR1 reads MGHDK; CDR2 reads SYGVNS. The CDR3 spells CASSEYSRDGYTF. The CDR3 nucleotides are TGTGCCAGCAGTGAATATTCTAGGGACGGCTACACCTTC.

This chain joins TRBV28 and TRBJ2-1; the match to TRBD2 covers 11 bases. Germline CDR1 reads MDHEN; CDR2 reads SYDVKM. The CDR3 totals 14 residues. V shed 7 bases, J shed 4 bases, and the junction held 3 bases outside the gene matches. CDR3 amino acids: CASITSGGYNEQFF. CDR3 coding DNA: TGTGCCAGCATTACTAGCGGGGGTTACAATGAGCAGTTCTTC.

This chain connects TRBV5-4 to TRBJ2-7; TRBD1 agrees at 12 bases. CDR3 length equals 16 residues. The germline gives CDR1 SGHNT, CDR2 YYREEE (reference sequence). The V gene end was trimmed by 3 bases and the J gene end by 10 bases; junction bases not matched to a gene: 14. CDR3 nucleotides: TGTGCCAGCAGCTCAGGGGACAGGGGGCTTACTTGGGACCAGTACTTC. This translates into CASSSGDRGLTWDQYF.